This T cell receptor beta chain emerged from a study of cytomegalovirus exposure and HLA in healthy donors. Looking at the study overall: One earlier analysis, a look at about 179 million T cells, found roughly 110 million unique TCR beta sequences. There were about 85 million unique TCRs (from HLA-typed donors) in an early data release. Broader study findings: The study labeled approximately 150 TCR beta chains cytomegalovirus-associated.

Both 60 Vbeta primers and 13 Jbeta primers went into the PCR. The table came from immunoSEQ multiplex PCR; TCRdb's copy has only in-frame clones and leaves some out. Of roughly 190,000 clones listed, approximately 84% are singletons. CDR3 length: 15 amino acids. Germline V gene lookup returns CDR1 MNHNY and CDR2 SVGAGI (reference sequence). The trim removed 2 bases at V and 2 bases at J, leaving 4 bases unmatched. As concerns this clone: Its matching antigen is unknown.

This chain connects TRBV6-6 to TRBJ2-3; 7 bases are shared with TRBD1. This clonotype was sampled from a female donor in good health and CMV-seronegative. The sequencing input was PBMCs. The CDR3 sequence is CASSYTGENTDTQYF. The DNA for the CDR3 is TGTGCCAGCAGTTACACAGGGGAAAACACAGATACGCAGTATTTT.